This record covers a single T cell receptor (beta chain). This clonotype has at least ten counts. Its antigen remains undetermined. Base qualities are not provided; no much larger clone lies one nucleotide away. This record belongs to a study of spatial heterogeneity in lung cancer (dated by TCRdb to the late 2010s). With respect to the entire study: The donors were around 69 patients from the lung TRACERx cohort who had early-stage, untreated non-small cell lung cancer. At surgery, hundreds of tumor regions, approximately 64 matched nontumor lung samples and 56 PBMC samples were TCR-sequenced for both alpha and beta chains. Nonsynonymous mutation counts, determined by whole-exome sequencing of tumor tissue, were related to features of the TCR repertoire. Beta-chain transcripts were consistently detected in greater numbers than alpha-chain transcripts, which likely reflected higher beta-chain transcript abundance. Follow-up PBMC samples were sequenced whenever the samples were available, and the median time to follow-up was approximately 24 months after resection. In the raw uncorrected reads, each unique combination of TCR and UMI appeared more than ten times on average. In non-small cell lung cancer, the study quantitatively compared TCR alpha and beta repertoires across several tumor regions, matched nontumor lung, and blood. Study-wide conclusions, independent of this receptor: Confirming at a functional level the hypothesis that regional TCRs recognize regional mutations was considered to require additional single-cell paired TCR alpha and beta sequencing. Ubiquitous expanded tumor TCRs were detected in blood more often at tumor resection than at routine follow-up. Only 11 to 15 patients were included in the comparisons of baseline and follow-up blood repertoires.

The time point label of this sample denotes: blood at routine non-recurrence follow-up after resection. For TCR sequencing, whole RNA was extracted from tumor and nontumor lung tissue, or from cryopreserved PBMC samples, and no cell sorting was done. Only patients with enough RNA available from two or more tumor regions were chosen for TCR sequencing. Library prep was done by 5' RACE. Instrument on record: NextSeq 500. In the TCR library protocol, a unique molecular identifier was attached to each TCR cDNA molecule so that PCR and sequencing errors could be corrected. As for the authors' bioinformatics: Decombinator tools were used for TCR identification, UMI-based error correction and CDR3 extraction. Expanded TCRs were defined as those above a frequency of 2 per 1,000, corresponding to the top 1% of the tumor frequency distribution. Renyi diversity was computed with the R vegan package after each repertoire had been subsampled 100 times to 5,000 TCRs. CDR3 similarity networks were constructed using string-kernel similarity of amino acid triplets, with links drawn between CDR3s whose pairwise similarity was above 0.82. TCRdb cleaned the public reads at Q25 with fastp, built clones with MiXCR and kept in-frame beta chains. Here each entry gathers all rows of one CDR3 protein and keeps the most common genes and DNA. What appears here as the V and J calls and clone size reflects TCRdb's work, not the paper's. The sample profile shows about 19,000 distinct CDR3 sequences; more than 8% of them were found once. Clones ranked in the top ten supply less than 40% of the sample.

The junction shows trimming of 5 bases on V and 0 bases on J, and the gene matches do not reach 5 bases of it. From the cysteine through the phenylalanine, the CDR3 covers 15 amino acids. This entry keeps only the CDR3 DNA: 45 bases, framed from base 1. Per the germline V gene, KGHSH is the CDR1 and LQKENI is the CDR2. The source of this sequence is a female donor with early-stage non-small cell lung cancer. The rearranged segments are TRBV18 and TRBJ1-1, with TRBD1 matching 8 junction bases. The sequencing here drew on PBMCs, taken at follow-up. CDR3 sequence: CASSLRQGMNTEAFF. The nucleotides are TGTGCCAGCTCATTACGACAGGGGATGAACACTGAAGCTTTCTTT. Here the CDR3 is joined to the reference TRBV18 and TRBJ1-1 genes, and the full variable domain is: NAGVMQNPRHLVRRRGQEARLRCSPMKGHSHVYWYRQLPEEGLKFMVYLQKENIIDESGMPKERFSAEFPKEGPSILRIQQVVRGDSAAYFCASSLRQGMNTEAFFGQGTRLTVV.